These 31 T cell receptor beta chains share one sample of origin, sequenced in a study of T cell changes during pregnancy in multiple sclerosis. Repertoires were generated with immunoSEQ multiplex PCR, while TCRdb's copy carries only in-frame clones and drops some. The data contain about 38,000 clones, more than 90% of them singletons. The material sequenced was CD8+ T cells from peripheral blood mononuclear cells, taken in the third trimester of pregnancy. The receptors originated from a female donor with multiple sclerosis, enrolled in a pregnancy study.

The rearrangement uses TRBV27 and TRBJ1-2, with a tentative D call TRBD1 (6 bases). V dropped 4 bases and J dropped 8 bases, with 14 bases sitting between them. Germline V gives CDR1 MNHEY, CDR2 SMNVEV (reference sequence). CDR3 length equals 13 residues. The CDR3 region is CASSSLGGWGYTF. In DNA, the CDR3 is TGTGCCAGCAGTTCCCTTGGGGGCTGGGGCTACACCTTC.

V and J are TRBV6-5 and TRBJ1-5; possible D gene TRBD1, 5 bases. V lost 5 bases, J lost 3 bases, and 11 bases lay in between. CDR3 length: 14 amino acids. Germline CDR1 and CDR2: MNHEY and SVGAGI. The CDR3 region is CASSRSGYNQPQHF. The CDR3 DNA is TGTGCCAGCAGTCGATCAGGGTACAATCAGCCCCAGCATTTT.

This clone was observed once. The chain links TRBV27 to TRBJ2-1; the D is unclear. With 2 bases removed from V and 10 bases from J, the gap between germline ends came to 18 bases. Germline CDR1 MNHEY, CDR2 SMNVEV (reference sequence). CDR3 length: 15 residues. The CDR3 region is CASSLSPIPNREQFF. CDR3 DNA: TGTGCCAGCAGTTTAAGCCCCATCCCAAACCGGGAGCAGTTCTTC.

The chain employs TRBV11-3 and TRBJ2-5; 9 bases are a match to TRBD2. Trimming at V came to 2 bases and at J to 4 bases, leaving 8 bases not matched to a gene. The CDR3 length is 16 residues. The germline CDR1 and CDR2 sequences are SGHNT and YENEEA. The chain's CDR3 is CASSLRSASGTETQYF. In nucleotides, the CDR3 is TGTGCCAGCAGCTTAAGGTCGGCTAGCGGGACAGAGACCCAGTACTTC.

A few counts support this clone. The chain links TRBV2 to TRBJ1-1; maybe TRBD1 (5 bases). The CDR3 has 13 residues. V shed 8 bases and J shed 0 bases, with 10 bases lying between them. In germline, CDR1 is SNHLY, CDR2 FYNNEI. This CDR3 is CASLPDMNTEAFF. The DNA for the CDR3 is TGTGCCAGCCTACCGGACATGAACACTGAAGCTTTCTTT.

This sequence joins TRBV19 and TRBJ2-5, with D tentatively TRBD1 (6 bases). Trimming shortened V by 6 bases and J by 1 base, and 18 bases separated the two germline ends. Germline V gene data show CDR1 as LNHDA and CDR2 as SQIVND (reference sequence). This CDR3 comprises 16 residues. CDR3 protein: CASSLQRTVVQETQYF. For the CDR3, the DNA is TGTGCCAGTAGCCTTCAACGGACAGTCGTCCAAGAGACCCAGTACTTC. Variable domain in full (rest from reference TRBV19 and TRBJ2-5): DGGITQSPKYLFRKEGQNVTLSCEQNLNHDAMYWYRQDPGQGLRLIYYSQIVNDFQKGDIAEGYSVSREKKESFPLTVTSAQKNPTAFYLCASSLQRTVVQETQYFGPGTRLLVL.

V gene TRBV2 combines with J gene TRBJ2-1; TRBD2 matches 14 bases. CDR1 and CDR2 (germline): SNHLY, FYNNEI. This CDR3 has 19 amino acids. V lost 4 bases to trimming and J lost 3 bases; unmatched junction nucleotides: 11. The CDR3 sequence is CASSVLGTSGRPFYNEQFF. CDR3 in DNA: TGTGCCAGCAGTGTACTTGGGACTAGCGGGAGACCGTTCTACAATGAGCAGTTCTTC.

The genes are TRBV6-6 and TRBJ1-3; 9 bases are shared with TRBD1. Germline CDR1 MNHNY, CDR2 SVGAGI (reference sequence). This CDR3 region has 15 residues. The junction had 2 bases not matched to a gene; V was cut back by 5 bases and J by 0 bases. This chain's CDR3 is CASSRDRDSGNTIYF. DNA for the CDR3: TGTGCCAGCAGTAGGGACAGGGACTCTGGAAACACCATATATTTT.

The CDR3 nucleotides read TGTGCCAGTAGTAGGACAGGGGATTTGTCAACTGAAGCTTTCTTT. Amino acids: CASSRTGDLSTEAFF. This chain joins TRBV19 and TRBJ1-1, with TRBD1 identical over 9 bases. Losses at the gene ends were 4 bases for V and 5 bases for J; bases not matched to a gene: 8. CDR1 and CDR2 from the germline V gene are LNHDA and SQIVND (reference sequence). CDR3 length equals 15 residues.

V gene TRBV29-1 combines with J gene TRBJ1-4; D call uncertain. V lost 6 bases and J 3 bases, leaving 11 bases between the germline ends. The germline V gene encodes CDR1 SQVTM and CDR2 ANQGSEA. This CDR3 contains 13 residues. In DNA, the CDR3 is TGCAGCGTAGCAACCGGGGCTAATGAAAAACTGTTTTTT. Its protein is CSVATGANEKLFF.

Comments on this clone: A junction end diverges from the germline sequence, so it may reflect a read error. This chain connects TRBV7-9 to TRBJ2-7; TRBD1 is a possible D gene (5 bases). Germline V gene sequence: CDR1 SEHNR, CDR2 FQNEAQ (reference sequence). The CDR3 has 13 residues. CDR3 bases: TGTGCCAGCAACTTAGACAGATCCTACGAGCAGTACTTC. Residues: CASNLDRSYEQYF.

This clone was seen once. The chain combines TRBV11-2 with TRBJ2-1, with D possibly matching TRBD1 (5 bases). Deletions cut 0 bases from V and 1 base from J, with 10 bases between. CDR3 size: 16 residues. Germline V CDR1 and CDR2: SGHAT, FQNNGV. The CDR3 DNA reads as TGTGCCAGCAGCTTAGAAGCGACAGATTCCTACAATGAGCAGTTCTTC. Residues: CASSLEATDSYNEQFF.

V is TRBV6-6 and J is TRBJ1-1; maybe TRBD1 (6 bases). Deletions cut 7 bases from V and 8 bases from J, with 20 bases between. Germline V gives CDR1 MNHNY, CDR2 SVGAGI (reference sequence). The CDR3 consists of 14 residues. The CDR3 loop reads CASTRDVPTGEAFF. In nucleotides, the CDR3 is TGTGCCAGCACCCGGGACGTTCCAACAGGGGAAGCTTTCTTT.

The V gene is TRBV5-1, the J gene TRBJ2-3; 9 bases align to TRBD1. The germline CDR1 and CDR2 sequences are SGHRS and YFSETQ. CDR3 length equals 18 residues. Trimming at V came to 2 bases and at J to 4 bases, leaving 14 bases not matched to a gene. For the CDR3, the DNA is TGCGCCAGCAGCTTCCGAGAGGTACAGGGGGCGGTCCCAGATACGCAGTATTTT. It translates to CASSFREVQGAVPDTQYF.

J is TRBJ2-1 and V is TRBV11-3; no clear D. This CDR3 contains 12 residues. Germline CDR1 reads SGHNT; CDR2 reads YENEEA. V dropped 2 bases and J dropped 4 bases, with 3 bases sitting between them. CDR3 region: CASSLPYNEQFF. The CDR3 DNA follows: TGTGCCAGCAGCTTACCATACAATGAGCAGTTCTTC.

This chain joins TRBV4-1 and TRBJ2-2; the D is unclear. V was cut by 4 bases and J by 1 base, with 10 bases left in between. The germline V gene encodes CDR1 MGHRA and CDR2 YSYEKL. This CDR3 has 15 residues. The CDR3 DNA reads as TGCGCCAGCAGCCTAACCGCGGTGAACACCGGGGAGCTGTTTTTT. Protein sequence: CASSLTAVNTGELFF.

V usage is TRBV11-2 and J usage is TRBJ2-4, with a weak D call TRBD1 (5 bases). V lost 4 bases and J lost 8, with 12 bases in between. CDR1 and CDR2 (germline): SGHAT, FQNNGV. The length of the CDR3 is 13 residues. CDR3 DNA: TGTGCCAGCAGCTATAGCCAGGGTCACATTCAGTACTTC. The encoded protein is CASSYSQGHIQYF. Variable domain in full (rest from reference TRBV11-2 and TRBJ2-4): EAGVAQSPRYKIIEKRQSVAFWCNPISGHATLYWYQQILGQGPKLLIQFQNNGVVDDSQLPKDRFSAERLKGVDSTLKIQPAKLEDSAVYLCASSYSQGHIQYFGAGTRLSVL.

The rearrangement uses TRBV7-9 and TRBJ2-7; no clear D. Germline V gene lookup returns CDR1 SEHNR and CDR2 FQNEAQ (reference sequence). The CDR3 is 13 residues long. V was cut by 1 base and J by 2 bases, with 6 bases left in between. The DNA of the CDR3 is TGTGCCAGCAGCTTAGGAGTCACCTACGAGCAGTACTTC. It is translated as CASSLGVTYEQYF.

The chain recombines TRBV7-2 with TRBJ2-3, with a weak D call TRBD1 (5 bases). CDR1 is SGHTA, CDR2 FQGNSA, per germline. Trimming stripped 3 bases from V and 4 bases from J, with 11 bases between. The CDR3 loop spans 14 amino acids. CDR3 sequence (DNA): TGTGCCAGCAGCTTGCAGGGAATGGCAGATACGCAGTATTTT. Translation gives CASSLQGMADTQYF.

The genes are TRBV11-2 and TRBJ2-1; TRBD2 might be the D (6 bases). This CDR3 has 19 residues. Germline CDR1 and CDR2: SGHAT and FQNNGV. The V end lost 6 bases, the J end lost 4 bases, and 28 bases lay between the germline ends. CDR3 sequence: CASRSYPSPWSSGYNEQFF. The CDR3 bases are TGTGCCAGCAGATCTTACCCTTCGCCCTGGAGTAGCGGATACAATGAGCAGTTCTTC.

The chain uses TRBV4-2 and TRBJ2-3; no clear D. The V end lost 3 bases, the J end lost 0 bases, and 10 bases lay between the germline ends. CDR1 and CDR2 from the germline V gene are LGHNA and YNFKEQ. CDR3 size: 15 residues. The chain's CDR3 is CASSQSAASTDTQYF. The CDR3 DNA reads TGTGCCAGCAGCCAGTCTGCGGCTAGCACAGATACGCAGTATTTT.

This clone was seen once. The chain combines TRBV19 with TRBJ1-4; no clear D. V was cut by 7 bases and J by 0 bases, with 6 bases left in between. The CDR3 runs to 13 residues. Germline-derived CDR1 and CDR2 are LNHDA and SQIVND (reference sequence). The CDR3 nucleotides read TGTGCCAGTACGGGAGCAACTAATGAAAAACTGTTTTTT. As protein: CASTGATNEKLFF.

The V and J genes are TRBV9 and TRBJ2-1, with D possibly being TRBD2 (5 bases). This CDR3 is 16 amino acids long. CDR1 is SGDLS and CDR2 is YYNGEE in the germline V gene. V was shortened by 3 bases and J by 1 base, with 14 bases between the two germline ends. CDR3 DNA: TGTGCCAGCAGCGGCGGAGGCGGCCGGTCCTACAATGAGCAGTTCTTC. Protein sequence: CASSGGGGRSYNEQFF. Full variable domain (outside the CDR3, taken from reference TRBV9 and TRBJ2-1): DSGVTQTPKHLITATGQRVTLRCSPRSGDLSVYWYQQSLDQGLQFLIQYYNGEERAKGNILERFSAQQFPDLHSELNLSSLELGDSALYFCASSGGGGRSYNEQFFGPGTRLTVL.

The genes are TRBV11-2 and TRBJ2-1; 11 positions agree with TRBD1. The CDR3 extends over 15 amino acids. Germline CDR1 reads SGHAT; CDR2 reads FQNNGV. Losses at the gene ends were 5 bases for V and 6 bases for J; bases not matched to a gene: 6. The CDR3 DNA sequence: TGTGCCAGCAGCGAGGACAGGGGGCCTGGCAATGAGCAGTTCTTC. It specifies CASSEDRGPGNEQFF.

V and J are TRBV4-3 and TRBJ2-6, with D tentatively TRBD1 (5 bases). Trimming removed 0 bases from V and 1 base from J, with 7 bases in between. Germline CDR1 reads LGHNA; CDR2 reads YSLEER. This CDR3 is 16 amino acids long. CDR3 sequence: CASSQERGSGANVLTF. Here the CDR3 DNA reads TGCGCCAGCAGCCAAGAAAGGGGTTCTGGGGCCAACGTCCTGACTTTC.

V is TRBV13 and J is TRBJ2-7; D ambiguous. Looked up from germline, CDR1 is PRHDT and CDR2 is FYEKMQ (reference sequence). The germline V and J ends were trimmed by 2 bases and 4 bases, with 6 bases remaining between them. The CDR3 has 12 amino acids. The CDR3 DNA reads TGTGCCAGCAGCTTAAGTACATACGAGCAGTACTTC. Its translation is CASSLSTYEQYF.

The chain employs TRBV18 and TRBJ2-1; maybe TRBD2 (6 bases). V lost 3 bases and J lost 2, with 14 bases in between. CDR3 length equals 16 residues. Germline V gives CDR1 KGHSH, CDR2 LQKENI. As DNA, the CDR3 is TGTGCCAGCTCACCTCAATTGGAGGGCCCCTACAATGAGCAGTTCTTC. Its translation: CASSPQLEGPYNEQFF. Drawing the rest from reference TRBV18 and TRBJ2-1, the complete variable domain is NAGVMQNPRHLVRRRGQEARLRCSPMKGHSHVYWYRQLPEEGLKFMVYLQKENIIDESGMPKERFSAEFPKEGPSILRIQQVVRGDSAAYFCASSPQLEGPYNEQFFGPGTRLTVL.

Written as DNA, the CDR3 is TGTGCCAGCAGCTTAGACCCTAGCTTACGCACAGATACGCAGTATTTT. Translating gives CASSLDPSLRTDTQYF. The chain combines TRBV11-2 with TRBJ2-3, with D perhaps TRBD2 (5 bases). CDR3 size: 16 residues. V was cut by 0 bases and J by 1 base, with 11 bases left in between. Germline CDR1 is SGHAT and CDR2 is FQNNGV.

The V and J genes are TRBV29-1 and TRBJ2-3; a possible D gene is TRBD2 (5 bases). The CDR3 runs 12 residues. V lost 0 bases and J lost 8, with 9 bases in between. Germline V gives CDR1 SQVTM, CDR2 ANQGSEA. CDR3: CSVEDEGRTQYF. In DNA form, the CDR3 reads TGCAGCGTTGAAGATGAGGGCCGTACGCAGTATTTT.

CDR3 DNA: TGTGCCAGCAGTTACTCGAGTGGAGCCGGGGAGCTGTTTTTT. It encodes CASSYSSGAGELFF. The chain employs TRBV6-5 and TRBJ2-2; D is undetermined. The CDR3 is 14 amino acids. The germline CDR1 and CDR2 sequences are MNHEY and SVGAGI. The V gene lost 0 bases and the J gene lost 6 bases, with 8 bases spanning the gap.

V gene TRBV27 combines with J gene TRBJ2-7; D possibly corresponds to TRBD1 (5 bases). The germline V gene has CDR1 MNHEY and CDR2 SMNVEV (reference sequence). This CDR3 comprises 15 residues. V was clipped by 0 bases and J by 5 bases, with 14 bases between them. CDR3 DNA sequence: TGTGCCAGCAGTTTATCGATGGTAGGGGCCCACGAGCAGTACTTC. As protein: CASSLSMVGAHEQYF.